This TCR beta chain came from a study of tumor and adjacent non-tumor tissue in lung cancer. Turning to the study itself: Patients comprised some eleven adenocarcinoma, a couple of squamous cell carcinoma and 1 small cell lung cancer. Each sample yielded some 4 million productive TCRbeta reads on average. Notes on the study in general: TCR diversity was significantly greater in tumor than normal lung tissue.

This sample's RNA came from whole unsorted tissue. Three rounds of nested PCR, following a modified ARM-PCR protocol, produced the TCRbeta library. One entry per CDR3 protein, called by TCRdb with MiXCR from the multiplex PCR reads. The data show 55,000 to 75,000 distinct CDR3 sequences, with roughly three fifths seen just once and roughly a fifth held by the top ten. Per germline, CDR1 MNHEY and CDR2 SVGEGT. With 6 bases removed from V and 5 bases from J, the gap between germline ends came to 13 bases. CDR3 size: 13 residues. A few counts support this clonotype. Its antigen is not identified. Material for sequencing was lung tumor tissue. This receptor was identified in a man in his forties or fifties with non-small cell lung cancer. The rearrangement joins TRBV6-2 or TRBV6-3 to TRBJ1-2; D is ambiguous. CDR3 bases: TGTGCCAGCAGAGCCTCTCTGAGTTATGGCTACACCTTC. Amino acid sequence: CASRASLSYGYTF.